The 21 T cell receptor beta chains given below trace back to one sample, sequenced in a study of T-cell memory formation after mild COVID-19. TCRdb processed the 5' RACE reads anew with MiXCR; each CDR3 protein has one entry. Here the sample spans about 210,000 distinct CDR3 sequences, roughly a tenth being singletons. The sequenced material came from PBMCs or a T cell subset sorted from them (not recorded which). These receptors all come from a man between 18 and 29 years old who had mild COVID-19 (a few samples of this study predate the infection). Cell type and time point are not known.

This clonotype was observed at least ten times. V and J are TRBV6-2 or TRBV6-3 and TRBJ2-3; TRBD1 aligns across 8 bases. With V trimmed by 1 base and J by 4 bases, 7 bases remained unmatched. Germline CDR1 and CDR2: MNHEY and SVGEGT. The CDR3 runs 16 residues. Here the CDR3 DNA reads TGTGCCAGCAGTTACTTCAGGGGGCGCGGCGCAGATACGCAGTATTTT. Amino acids: CASSYFRGRGADTQYF.

This clonotype was found many times. V and J are TRBV18 and TRBJ2-3, with a weak D call TRBD1 (6 bases). V was cut by 0 bases and J by 5 bases, with 9 bases left in between. From germline, CDR1 is KGHSH and CDR2 LQKENI. This CDR3 region has 14 residues. The CDR3 region is CASSPPEGVDTQYF. As DNA, the CDR3 is TGTGCCAGCTCACCACCCGAGGGGGTAGATACGCAGTATTTT. The variable domain in full, with the rest retrieved from reference TRBV18 and TRBJ2-3, is NAGVMQNPRHLVRRRGQEARLRCSPMKGHSHVYWYRQLPEEGLKFMVYLQKENIIDESGMPKERFSAEFPKEGPSILRIQQVVRGDSAAYFCASSPPEGVDTQYFGPGTRLTVL.

The V call is TRBV7-2, the J call TRBJ1-6, with 7 bases aligning to TRBD1. Germline CDR1 is SGHTA and CDR2 is FQGNSA. The CDR3 runs to 16 residues. V shed 4 bases and J 5 bases; nucleotides not matched to a gene: 8. CDR3 loop: CASSSTGSFHNSPLHF. CDR3 nucleotides: TGTGCCAGCAGCTCGACAGGGTCTTTCCATAATTCACCCCTCCACTTT.

V is TRBV11-1 and J is TRBJ2-7, with D maybe TRBD1 (5 bases). Germline V gene data show CDR1 as SGHAT and CDR2 as FQDESV (reference sequence). This CDR3 comprises 12 residues. Trimming took off 4 bases at V and 6 bases at J, with 10 bases between the two ends. CDR3: CASSSQGSEQYV. The CDR3 region has the DNA TGTGCCAGCAGCTCCCAGGGTTCCGAGCAGTACGTC.

In its sample, this clonotype was seen a few times. The CDR3 region is CASSLEAGTVSEQYV. CDR3 sequence (DNA): TGTGCCAGCAGTCTCGAAGCGGGGACGGTCTCCGAGCAGTACGTC. The rearrangement links TRBV7-2 to TRBJ2-7; TRBD2 agrees at 7 bases. CDR1 SGHTA and CDR2 FQGNSA come from the germline V gene. The CDR3 is 15 residues long. J was trimmed by 6 bases and V by 6 bases; bases with no gene match: 14.

This chain joins TRBV5-1 and TRBJ1-2, with 8 bases lining up with TRBD1. The trim removed 5 bases at V and 5 bases at J, leaving 8 bases unmatched. Looked up from germline, CDR1 is SGHRS and CDR2 is YFSETQ. The CDR3 is 14 residues long. Written as DNA, the CDR3 is TGCGCCAGCAGTCCGGACAGGGATCTATATGGCTACACCTTC. Translated, it gives CASSPDRDLYGYTF.

Many counts were recorded for this clonotype. The chain couples TRBV6-1 to TRBJ2-7; TRBD1 aligns across 8 bases. CDR1 and CDR2 from the germline V gene are MNHNS and SASEGT. This CDR3 comprises 14 residues. The junction had 4 bases not matched to a gene; V was cut back by 2 bases and J by 4 bases. CDR3 DNA: TGTGCCAGCAGTGAACCGACAGGGGTTTACGAGCAGTACTTC. This sequence encodes CASSEPTGVYEQYF.

This clonotype was detected a few times. The rearrangement links TRBV12-3 or TRBV12-4 to TRBJ1-3; a weak D match, TRBD1 (6 bases). V gave up 5 bases and J gave up 0 bases, with 14 bases separating them. CDR3 length equals 16 residues. This CDR3 is CASSVGQSFSGNTIYF. CDR3 bases: TGTGCCAGCAGTGTCGGACAGTCCTTCTCTGGAAACACCATATATTTT.

The V call is TRBV7-2, the J call TRBJ2-7, with TRBD1 as a possible D gene (5 bases). Per germline, CDR1 SGHTA and CDR2 FQGNSA. The CDR3 covers 12 residues. V was trimmed by 5 bases and J by 6 bases, leaving 11 bases between them. The DNA for the CDR3 is TGTGCCAGCAGCCCAGGGTCGGGCGAGCAGTACTTC. It encodes CASSPGSGEQYF.

Ten or more counts support this clonotype. J is TRBJ2-1 and V is TRBV7-2; the D call may be TRBD1 or TRBD2 (5 bases each). The CDR3 is made up of 13 amino acids. Germline V gives CDR1 SGHTA, CDR2 FQGNSA. The V and J ends lost 1 base and 9 bases respectively, with 10 bases between them. CDR3 bases: TGTGCCAGCAGCTTAGGACGGGGCAGTGAGCAGTTCTTC. Residues: CASSLGRGSEQFF.

This clonotype was found many times. J is TRBJ2-2 and V is TRBV7-8; D unclear. The CDR3 sequence is 16 residues long. CDR1 SGHVS and CDR2 FQNEAQ come from the germline V gene. Trimming left V 2 bases short and J 3 bases short, with 13 bases between. The CDR3 DNA sequence: TGTGCCAGCAGCTTAAGGGTTACTACCGACACCGGGGAGCTGTTTTTT. Protein product: CASSLRVTTDTGELFF.

The chain carries TRBV4-1 and TRBJ1-5, with D perhaps matching TRBD1 (6 bases). This CDR3 is 16 amino acids long. Germline V lookup: CDR1 MGHRA, CDR2 YSYEKL. The ends were cut back, 4 bases at V and 1 base at J, with 14 bases in the middle. CDR3 bases: TGCGCCAGCAGCCCCGCAGGGGAAGGAAGCAATCAGCCCCAGCATTTT. Its protein is CASSPAGEGSNQPQHF.

This clonotype occurred many times. The rearrangement joins TRBV18 to TRBJ1-5; D is possibly TRBD1 (5 bases). CDR1 is KGHSH and CDR2 is LQKENI in the germline V gene. V lost 6 bases and J 3 bases, leaving 15 bases between the germline ends. The CDR3 sequence is 15 residues long. The CDR3 nucleotides read TGTGCCAGCTCCACCGCTGGACACCACAATCAGCCCCAGCATTTT. Translation: CASSTAGHHNQPQHF.

This clonotype has a handful of counts. V and J are TRBV4-1 and TRBJ2-3, with TRBD2 matching 7 bases. J gave up 1 base and V 0 bases, and 13 bases lay outside the gene matches. In germline, CDR1 is MGHRA, CDR2 YSYEKL. CDR3 length equals 19 residues. The CDR3 DNA is TGCGCCAGCAGCCAAGATACGGCGGGGAGGGGAAGGGGCACAGATACGCAGTATTTT. Its translation is CASSQDTAGRGRGTDTQYF.

This clonotype came up a few times. The V and J genes are TRBV7-2 and TRBJ2-7, with TRBD2 identical over 11 bases. V shed 4 bases, J shed 0 bases, and the junction held 5 bases outside the gene matches. Germline CDR1 reads SGHTA; CDR2 reads FQGNSA. The CDR3 loop spans 16 amino acids. In nucleotides, the CDR3 is TGTGCCAGCAGCTCTCGACTAGCGGGGATCTCCTACGAGCAGTACTTC. It yields the protein CASSSRLAGISYEQYF.

Only a few counts were recorded for this clonotype. This chain joins TRBV12-3 or TRBV12-4 and TRBJ2-3; 7 bases agree with TRBD2. V was pared by 6 bases and J by 3 bases, with 9 bases of the junction left unmatched. This CDR3 spans 15 amino acids. The CDR3 reads CASSRAGEGTDTQYF. DNA of the CDR3: TGTGCCAGCAGCCGCGCGGGGGAGGGGACAGATACGCAGTATTTT.

This clonotype was recorded a few times. The rearrangement links TRBV20-1 to TRBJ1-1; perhaps TRBD1 as D (6 bases). Trimming stripped 5 bases from V and 0 bases from J, with 10 bases between. Germline V gives CDR1 DFQATT, CDR2 SNEGSKA (reference sequence). The CDR3 consists of 13 residues. This CDR3 is CSADRDMNTEAFF. CDR3 sequence (DNA): TGCAGTGCTGACCGGGACATGAACACTGAAGCTTTCTTT.

V and J are TRBV20-1 and TRBJ2-7; 9 nucleotides agree with TRBD1. The CDR3 has 15 residues. CDR1 is DFQATT, CDR2 SNEGSKA, per germline (reference sequence). V shed 5 bases, J shed 2 bases, and the junction held 10 bases outside the gene matches. As DNA, the CDR3 is TGCAGTGCTGCACAAGCACAGGGGGCAGCCTACGAGCAGTACTTC. Its translation is CSAAQAQGAAYEQYF.

The V and J genes are TRBV7-9 and TRBJ1-1, with D tentatively TRBD1 (5 bases). V lost 6 bases and J lost 6, with 20 bases in between. Germline CDR1 SEHNR, CDR2 FQNEAQ (reference sequence). This CDR3 comprises 15 residues. CDR3: CASRYTDRGRSEAFF. CDR3 bases: TGTGCCAGCAGATACACCGACAGAGGGAGGTCTGAAGCTTTCTTT.

This clonotype was recorded a few times. The chain combines TRBV20-1 with TRBJ1-5, with D possibly being TRBD1 (6 bases). The CDR3 runs 14 residues. Between the trimmed V and J ends, which lost 1 base and 7 bases, there was a span of 14 bases. Germline V gene sequence: CDR1 DFQATT, CDR2 SNEGSKA (reference sequence). The CDR3 bases are TGCAGTGCTAGAGTTGGGGGCCCCCGACAGCCCCAGCATTTT. Amino acid sequence: CSARVGGPRQPQHF.

This clonotype has only a few counts. The chain carries TRBV11-1 and TRBJ2-7; 7 bases match TRBD2. CDR1 is SGHAT, CDR2 FQDESV, per germline (reference sequence). The ends lost 5 bases at V and 4 bases at J; junction bases unmatched: 8. There are 14 residues in the CDR3. CDR3 in amino acids: CASSPGLKRYEQYF. The CDR3 DNA reads TGTGCCAGCAGCCCGGGACTAAAACGGTACGAGCAGTACTTC.